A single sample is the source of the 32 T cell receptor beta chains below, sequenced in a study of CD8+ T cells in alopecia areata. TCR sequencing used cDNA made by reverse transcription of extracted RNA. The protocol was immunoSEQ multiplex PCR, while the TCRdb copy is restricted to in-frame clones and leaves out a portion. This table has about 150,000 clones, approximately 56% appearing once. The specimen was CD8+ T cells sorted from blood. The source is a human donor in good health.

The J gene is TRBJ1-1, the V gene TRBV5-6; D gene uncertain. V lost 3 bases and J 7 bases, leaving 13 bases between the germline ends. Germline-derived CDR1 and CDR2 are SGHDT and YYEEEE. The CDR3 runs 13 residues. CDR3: CASSYGSIGEAFF. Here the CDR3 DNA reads TGTGCCAGCAGCTACGGTTCGATAGGTGAAGCTTTCTTT.

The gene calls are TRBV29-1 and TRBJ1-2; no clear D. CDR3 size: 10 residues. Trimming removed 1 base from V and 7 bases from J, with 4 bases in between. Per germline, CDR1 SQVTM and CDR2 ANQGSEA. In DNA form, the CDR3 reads TGCAGCGTTGAAGCCAGTGGCTACACCTTC. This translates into CSVEASGYTF.

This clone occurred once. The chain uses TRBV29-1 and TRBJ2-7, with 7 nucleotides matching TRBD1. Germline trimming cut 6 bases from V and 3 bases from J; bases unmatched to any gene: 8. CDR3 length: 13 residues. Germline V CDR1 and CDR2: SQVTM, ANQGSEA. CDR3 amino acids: CSVQTGSGYEQYF. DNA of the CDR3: TGCAGCGTACAGACAGGGTCGGGCTACGAGCAGTACTTC.

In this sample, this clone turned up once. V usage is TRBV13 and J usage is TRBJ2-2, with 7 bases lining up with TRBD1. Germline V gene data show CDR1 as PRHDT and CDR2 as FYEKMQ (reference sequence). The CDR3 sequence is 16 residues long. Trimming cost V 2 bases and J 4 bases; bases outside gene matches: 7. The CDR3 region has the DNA TGTGCCAGCAGCTTAAGACAGGGTCAGGGCACCGGGGAGCTGTTTTTT. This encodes CASSLRQGQGTGELFF.

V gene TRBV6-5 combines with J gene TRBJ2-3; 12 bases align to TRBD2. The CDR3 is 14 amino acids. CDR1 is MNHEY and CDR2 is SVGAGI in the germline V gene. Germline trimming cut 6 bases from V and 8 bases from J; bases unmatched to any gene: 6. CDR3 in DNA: TGTGCCAGCAGGACTAGCGGGAGATCACCTACGCAGTATTTT. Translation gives CASRTSGRSPTQYF.

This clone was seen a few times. The CDR3 protein is CASSPVITDTQYF. Here the CDR3 DNA reads TGTGCCAGTAGCCCAGTTATCACAGATACGCAGTATTTT. The chain carries TRBV19 and TRBJ2-3; no reliable D call. The ends were cut back, 6 bases at V and 2 bases at J, with 9 bases in the middle. Germline assignment: CDR1 LNHDA and CDR2 SQIVND (reference sequence). This CDR3 contains 13 residues. Based on the CDR3 plus reference TRBV19 and TRBJ2-3, the full variable domain is DGGITQSPKYLFRKEGQNVTLSCEQNLNHDAMYWYRQDPGQGLRLIYYSQIVNDFQKGDIAEGYSVSREKKESFPLTVTSAQKNPTAFYLCASSPVITDTQYFGPGTRLTVL.

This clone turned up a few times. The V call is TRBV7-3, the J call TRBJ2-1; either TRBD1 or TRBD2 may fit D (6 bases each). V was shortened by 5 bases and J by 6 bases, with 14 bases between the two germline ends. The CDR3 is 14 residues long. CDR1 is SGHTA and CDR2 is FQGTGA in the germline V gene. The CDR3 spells CASSPLGGTNEQFF. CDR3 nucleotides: TGTGCCAGCAGCCCACTAGGGGGGACCAATGAGCAGTTCTTC.

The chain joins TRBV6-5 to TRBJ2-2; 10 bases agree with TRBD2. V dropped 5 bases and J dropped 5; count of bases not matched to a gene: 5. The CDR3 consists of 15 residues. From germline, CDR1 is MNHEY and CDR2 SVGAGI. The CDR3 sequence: CASSRGLAVTGELFF. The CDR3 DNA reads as TGTGCCAGCAGTCGAGGACTAGCGGTGACCGGGGAGCTGTTTTTT.

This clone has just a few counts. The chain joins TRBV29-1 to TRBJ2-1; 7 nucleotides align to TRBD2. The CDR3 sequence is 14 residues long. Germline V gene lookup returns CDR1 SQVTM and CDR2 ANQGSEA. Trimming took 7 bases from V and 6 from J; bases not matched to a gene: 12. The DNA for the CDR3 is TGCAGCGGAAATGGCGGGAGTTTAATCAATGAGCAGTTCTTC. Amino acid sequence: CSGNGGSLINEQFF.

The CDR3 protein is CASSFRLSATTTGELFF. CDR3 coding DNA: TGTGCCAGCAGTTTTCGTTTATCAGCGACAACCACCGGGGAGCTGTTTTTT. This chain uses TRBV28 with TRBJ2-2, with D hard to call. The CDR3 spans 17 residues. V was shortened by 3 bases and J by 4 bases, with 18 bases between the two germline ends. Germline CDR1 reads MDHEN; CDR2 reads SYDVKM.

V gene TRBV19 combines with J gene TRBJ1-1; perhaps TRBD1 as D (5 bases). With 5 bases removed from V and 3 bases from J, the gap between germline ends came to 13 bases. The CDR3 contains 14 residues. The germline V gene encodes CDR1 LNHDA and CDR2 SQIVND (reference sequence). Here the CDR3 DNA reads TGTGCCAGTAGTCCCCCGGGGGGAGACACTGAAGCTTTCTTT. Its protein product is CASSPPGGDTEAFF.

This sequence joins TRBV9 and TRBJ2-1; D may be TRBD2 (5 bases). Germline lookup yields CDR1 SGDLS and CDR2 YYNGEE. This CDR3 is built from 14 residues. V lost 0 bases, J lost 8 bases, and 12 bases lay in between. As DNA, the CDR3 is TGTGCCAGCAGCGTAGGGCGGGCCTTCGATGAGCAGTTCTTC. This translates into CASSVGRAFDEQFF.

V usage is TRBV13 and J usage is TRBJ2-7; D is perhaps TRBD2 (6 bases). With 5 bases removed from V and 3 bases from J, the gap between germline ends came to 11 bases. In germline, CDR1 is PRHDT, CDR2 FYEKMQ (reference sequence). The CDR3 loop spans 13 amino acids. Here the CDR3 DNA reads TGTGCCAGCAGCGAGGGACTTCGCTACGAGCAGTACTTC. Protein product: CASSEGLRYEQYF.

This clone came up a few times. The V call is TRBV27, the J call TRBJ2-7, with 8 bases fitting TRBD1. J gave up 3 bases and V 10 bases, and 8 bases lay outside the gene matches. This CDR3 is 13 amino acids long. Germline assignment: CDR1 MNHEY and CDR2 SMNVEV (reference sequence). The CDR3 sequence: CANRDRTLYEQYF. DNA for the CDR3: TGTGCCAACCGGGACAGGACTCTCTACGAGCAGTACTTC.

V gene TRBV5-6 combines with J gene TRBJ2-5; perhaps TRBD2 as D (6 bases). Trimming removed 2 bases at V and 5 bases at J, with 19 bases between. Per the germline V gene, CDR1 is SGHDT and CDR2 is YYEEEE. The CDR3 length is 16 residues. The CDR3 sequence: CASSFSSSASRETQYF. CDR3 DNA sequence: TGTGCCAGCAGCTTTTCATCTAGCGCCAGCAGGGAGACCCAGTACTTC.

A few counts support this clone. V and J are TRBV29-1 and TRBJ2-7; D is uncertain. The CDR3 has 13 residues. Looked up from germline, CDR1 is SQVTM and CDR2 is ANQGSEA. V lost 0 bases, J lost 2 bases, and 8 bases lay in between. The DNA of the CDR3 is TGCAGCGTTGAAGATCGCGAAACCTACGAGCAGTACTTC. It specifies CSVEDRETYEQYF.

CDR3: CASSRDGGHGYTF. In DNA, the CDR3 is TGTGCCAGCAGCCGAGACGGAGGACATGGCTACACCTTC. The chain uses TRBV5-6 and TRBJ1-2; D unclear. This CDR3 spans 13 amino acids. Looked up from germline, CDR1 is SGHDT and CDR2 is YYEEEE. V was clipped by 4 bases and J by 6 bases, with 13 bases between them. The whole variable domain, remainder taken from reference TRBV5-6 and TRBJ1-2, is DAGVTQSPTHLIKTRGQQVTLRCSPKSGHDTVSWYQQALGQGPQFIFQYYEEEERQRGNFPDRFSGHQFPNYSSELNVNALLLGDSALYLCASSRDGGHGYTFGSGTRLTVV.

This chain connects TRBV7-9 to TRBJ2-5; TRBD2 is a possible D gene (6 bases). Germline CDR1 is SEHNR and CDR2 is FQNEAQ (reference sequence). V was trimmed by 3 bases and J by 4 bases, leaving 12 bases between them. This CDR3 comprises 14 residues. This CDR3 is CASSFGWEAETQYF. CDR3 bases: TGTGCCAGCAGCTTTGGCTGGGAGGCAGAGACCCAGTACTTC.

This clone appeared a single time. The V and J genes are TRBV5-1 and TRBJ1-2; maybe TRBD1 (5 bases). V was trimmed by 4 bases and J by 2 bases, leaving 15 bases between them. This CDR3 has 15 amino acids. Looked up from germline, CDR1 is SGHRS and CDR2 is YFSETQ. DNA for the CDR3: TGCGCCAGCAGCCCGGAGTACGGGGGAAACTATGGCTACACCTTC. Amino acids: CASSPEYGGNYGYTF.

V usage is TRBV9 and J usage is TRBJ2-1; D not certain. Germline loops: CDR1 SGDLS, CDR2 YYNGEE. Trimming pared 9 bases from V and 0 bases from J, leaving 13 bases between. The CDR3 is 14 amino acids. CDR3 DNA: TGTGCCACCTTAGGGTCGAGCTCCTACAATGAGCAGTTCTTC. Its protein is CATLGSSSYNEQFF.

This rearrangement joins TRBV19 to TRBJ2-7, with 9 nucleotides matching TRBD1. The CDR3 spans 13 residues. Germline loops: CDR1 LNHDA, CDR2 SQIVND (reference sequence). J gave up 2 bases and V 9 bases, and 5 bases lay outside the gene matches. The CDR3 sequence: CASTGTGTYEQYF. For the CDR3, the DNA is TGTGCCAGCACCGGGACAGGGACCTACGAGCAGTACTTC.

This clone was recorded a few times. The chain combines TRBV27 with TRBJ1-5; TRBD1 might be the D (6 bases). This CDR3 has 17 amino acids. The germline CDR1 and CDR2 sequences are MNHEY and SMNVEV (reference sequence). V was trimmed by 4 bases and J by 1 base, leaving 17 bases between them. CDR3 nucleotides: TGTGCCAGCAGTTCCAGCGGGGGCAAAGGGAGCAATCAGCCCCAGCATTTT. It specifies CASSSSGGKGSNQPQHF.

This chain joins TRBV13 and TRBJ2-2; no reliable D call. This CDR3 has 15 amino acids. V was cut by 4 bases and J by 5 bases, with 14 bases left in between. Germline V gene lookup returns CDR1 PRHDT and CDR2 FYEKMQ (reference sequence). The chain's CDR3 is CASSSALVRTGELFF. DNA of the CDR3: TGTGCCAGCAGCTCGGCACTTGTAAGGACCGGGGAGCTGTTTTTT.

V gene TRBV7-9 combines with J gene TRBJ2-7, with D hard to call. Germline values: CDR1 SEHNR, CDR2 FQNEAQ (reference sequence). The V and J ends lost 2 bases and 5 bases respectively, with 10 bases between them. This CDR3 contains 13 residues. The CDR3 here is CASSLPFADEQYF. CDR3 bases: TGTGCCAGCAGCTTACCGTTCGCGGACGAGCAGTACTTC.

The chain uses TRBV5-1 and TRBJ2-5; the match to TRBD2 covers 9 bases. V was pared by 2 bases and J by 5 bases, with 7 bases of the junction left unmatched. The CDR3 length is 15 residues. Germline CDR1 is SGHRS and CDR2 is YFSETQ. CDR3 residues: CASSFSLTSGETQYF. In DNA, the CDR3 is TGCGCCAGCAGCTTCTCCCTGACTAGCGGTGAGACCCAGTACTTC.

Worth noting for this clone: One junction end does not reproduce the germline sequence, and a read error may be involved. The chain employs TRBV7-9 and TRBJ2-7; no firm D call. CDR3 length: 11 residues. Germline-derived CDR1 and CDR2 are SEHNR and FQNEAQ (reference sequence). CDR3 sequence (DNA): TGTGCCAGCAGCCCCTTGTCAGAACCTGACTTC. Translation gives CASSPLSEPDF.

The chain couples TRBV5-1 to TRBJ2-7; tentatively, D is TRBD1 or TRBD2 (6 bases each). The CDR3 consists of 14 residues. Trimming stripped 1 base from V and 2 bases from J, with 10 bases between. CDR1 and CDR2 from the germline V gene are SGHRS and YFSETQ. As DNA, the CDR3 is TGCGCCAGCAGCTTGAGGGGGGAGCCCTACGAGCAGTACTTC. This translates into CASSLRGEPYEQYF.

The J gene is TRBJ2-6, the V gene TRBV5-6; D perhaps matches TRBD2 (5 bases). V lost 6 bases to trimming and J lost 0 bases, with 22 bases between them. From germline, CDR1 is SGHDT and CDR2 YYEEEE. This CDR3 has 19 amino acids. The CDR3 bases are TGTGCCAGCACCTCGGGGTCGGTGCTCGCTCGCTCTGGGGCCAACGTCCTGACTTTC. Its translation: CASTSGSVLARSGANVLTF.

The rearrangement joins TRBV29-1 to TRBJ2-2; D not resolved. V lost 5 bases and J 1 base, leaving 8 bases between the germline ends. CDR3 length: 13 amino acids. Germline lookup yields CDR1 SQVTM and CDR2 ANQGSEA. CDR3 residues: CSVRSRNTGELFF. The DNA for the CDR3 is TGCAGCGTTCGTTCTAGGAACACCGGGGAGCTGTTTTTT.

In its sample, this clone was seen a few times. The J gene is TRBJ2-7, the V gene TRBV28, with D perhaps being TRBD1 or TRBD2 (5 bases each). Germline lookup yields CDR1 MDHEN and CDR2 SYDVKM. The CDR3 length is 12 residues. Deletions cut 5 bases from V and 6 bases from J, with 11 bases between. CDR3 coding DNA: TGTGCCAGCAGTGGGACGCCCGGCGAGCAGTACTTC. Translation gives CASSGTPGEQYF.

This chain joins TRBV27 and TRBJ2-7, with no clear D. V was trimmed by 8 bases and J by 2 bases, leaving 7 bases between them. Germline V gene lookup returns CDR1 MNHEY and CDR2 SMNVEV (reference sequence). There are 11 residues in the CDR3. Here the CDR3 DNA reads TGTGCCAGCGGGCCCCCCTACGAGCAGTACTTC. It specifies CASGPPYEQYF.

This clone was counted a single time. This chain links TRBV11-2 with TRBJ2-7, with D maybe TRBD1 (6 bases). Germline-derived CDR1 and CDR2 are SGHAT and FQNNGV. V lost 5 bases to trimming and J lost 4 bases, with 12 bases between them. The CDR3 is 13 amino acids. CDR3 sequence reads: CASSPGTTYEQYF. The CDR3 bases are TGTGCCAGCAGCCCCGGGACAACGTACGAGCAGTACTTC.